The 29 T cell receptor beta chains below were found in one sample sequenced in a study of blood T cells in healthy people across ages. The use of a sample-barcoded 5' primer and a J-beta primer mix characterized a second PCR of roughly 7 to 11 cycles. TCRdb fed the 5' RACE reads into MiXCR, producing one record per CDR3 protein. This sample has more than 800,000 distinct CDR3 sequences, with 25% to 35% found just once. The sample was blood. These receptors were collected from a woman of 80 years or more in good health.

This clonotype was recorded a few times. The chain links TRBV2 to TRBJ1-2; D gene ambiguous. CDR1 SNHLY and CDR2 FYNNEI come from the germline V gene. The V gene lost 1 base and the J gene lost 3 bases, with 9 bases spanning the gap. The CDR3 consists of 14 residues. This CDR3 is CASSEEGQDYGYTF. DNA of the CDR3: TGTGCCAGCAGTGAAGAAGGGCAAGACTATGGCTACACCTTC. Combining the CDR3 with reference TRBV2 and TRBJ1-2 gives the whole variable domain EPEVTQTPSHQVTQMGQEVILRCVPISNHLYFYWYRQILGQKVEFLVSFYNNEISEKSEIFDDQFSVERPDGSNFTLKIRSTKLEDSAMYFCASSEEGQDYGYTFGSGTRLTVV.

The chain is built from TRBV29-1 and TRBJ1-1; D not certain. Germline V gene data show CDR1 as SQVTM and CDR2 as ANQGSEA. V lost 0 bases, J lost 1 base, and 6 bases lay in between. This CDR3 has 13 residues. The DNA for the CDR3 is TGCAGCGTTGAAGATTGGGAGAACACTGAAGCTTTCTTT. Protein sequence: CSVEDWENTEAFF.

Many counts were recorded for this clonotype. The gene calls are TRBV6-2 or TRBV6-3 and TRBJ1-5; D not certain. Germline-derived CDR1 and CDR2 are MNHEY and SVGEGT. The CDR3 has 13 amino acids. V dropped 3 bases and J dropped 6 bases, with 9 bases sitting between them. The CDR3 spells CASSYTVPQPQHF. The DNA of the CDR3 is TGTGCCAGCAGTTATACGGTTCCTCAGCCCCAGCATTTT.

As concerns this clonotype: A much larger clone differs from this one at a single base, so this may be a read error. The rearrangement links TRBV6-2 or TRBV6-3 to TRBJ1-2; D possibly corresponds to TRBD1 (6 bases). This CDR3 is built from 11 residues. Trimming took off 5 bases at V and 12 bases at J, with 13 bases between the two ends. Per the germline V gene, CDR1 is MNHEY and CDR2 is SVGEGT. The CDR3 coding sequence is TGTGCCAGCAGTCTGGACAGACTCCACACCTTC. Translation gives CASSLDRLHTF.

The CDR3 loop is CSARGLPYPYNEQYF. CDR3 bases: TGCAGTGCGCGAGGACTGCCCTACCCCTACAATGAGCAGTACTTC. This sequence joins TRBV20-1 and TRBJ2-7; the D gene is possibly TRBD2 (5 bases). From germline, CDR1 is DFQATT and CDR2 SNEGSKA (reference sequence). V lost 6 bases and J lost 7, with 25 bases in between. The CDR3 contains 15 residues.

This clonotype was counted a few times. The chain has TRBV18 and TRBJ1-2, with D maybe TRBD1 (5 bases). The length of the CDR3 is 15 residues. The V end lost 6 bases, the J end lost 2 bases, and 16 bases lay between the germline ends. In germline, CDR1 is KGHSH, CDR2 LQKENI. This CDR3 is CASSPDSRRNYGYTF. CDR3 in DNA: TGTGCCAGCTCTCCCGACAGCAGACGGAACTATGGCTACACCTTC.

This clonotype showed up many times. The chain carries TRBV15 and TRBJ2-1; perhaps TRBD2 as D (5 bases). Trimming removed 5 bases from V and 1 base from J, with 6 bases in between. The length of the CDR3 is 13 residues. Germline V lookup: CDR1 LNHNV, CDR2 YYDKDF (reference sequence). Written as DNA, the CDR3 is TGTGCCACCAGCGAGCGGTCCTACAATGAGCAGTTCTTC. Its translation is CATSERSYNEQFF.

A word on this clonotype: This clone may be a read error of a much larger clone one base away. The V and J genes are TRBV5-5 and TRBJ2-5, with a possible D match to TRBD2 (5 bases). The CDR3 totals 12 residues. CDR1 and CDR2 (germline): SGHKS, YYEKEE (reference sequence). Trimming took off 3 bases at V and 11 bases at J, with 14 bases between the two ends. CDR3 DNA: TGTGCCAGCAGCTCCGGACTCGATGAGCAGTACTTC. It is translated as CASSSGLDEQYF.

This clonotype has just a few counts. The V call is TRBV6-6, the J call TRBJ1-5; D may be TRBD1 (5 bases). Trimming took 2 bases from V and 7 from J, leaving 12 bases between them. The CDR3 sequence is 14 residues long. Per germline, CDR1 MNHNY and CDR2 SVGAGI (reference sequence). CDR3 region: CASSYMGGGQPQHF. In DNA, the CDR3 is TGTGCCAGCAGTTACATGGGGGGAGGGCAGCCCCAGCATTTT.

This clonotype has more than one count but fewer than ten. The chain has TRBV20-1 and TRBJ1-1; D is uncertain. The CDR3 length is 12 residues. CDR1 is DFQATT and CDR2 is SNEGSKA in the germline V gene (reference sequence). The CDR3: CSASDISTEAFF. The CDR3 DNA follows: TGCAGCGCTTCCGATATCAGCACTGAAGCTTTCTTT.

This clonotype came up many times. The chain joins TRBV6-5 to TRBJ2-7; 7 positions match TRBD1. With V trimmed by 8 bases and J by 3 bases, 13 bases remained unmatched. The germline V gene encodes CDR1 MNHEY and CDR2 SVGAGI. The CDR3 totals 15 residues. The DNA of the CDR3 is TGTGCCAGCCATCCGGCGACAGGGCGCTTCTACGAGCAGTACTTC. Translation: CASHPATGRFYEQYF.

This chain joins TRBV15 and TRBJ2-5; D gene uncertain. The DNA end favors TRBJ2-7, so the J call may be wrong. The CDR3 length is 14 residues. CDR1 and CDR2 (germline): LNHNV, YYDKDF (reference sequence). The CDR3 sequence is CATSLGSGEYEQYF. The CDR3 DNA reads TGTGCCACAAGCCTCGGGTCAGGAGAATACGAGCAGTACTTC.

This clonotype was found many times. This rearrangement joins TRBV15 to TRBJ2-7; 9 bases agree with TRBD1. Unmatched junction bases numbered 6, after V lost 4 bases and J lost 5 bases. The CDR3 runs to 14 residues. Germline CDR1 is LNHNV and CDR2 is YYDKDF (reference sequence). Here the CDR3 DNA reads TGTGCCACCAGCAACAGGGGGCTTTACCACGAGCAGTACTTC. Translation gives CATSNRGLYHEQYF.

This clonotype has at least ten counts. This chain uses TRBV5-5 with TRBJ2-5; D might be TRBD1 (6 bases). Germline CDR1 is SGHKS and CDR2 is YYEKEE (reference sequence). The germline V and J ends were trimmed by 0 bases and 5 bases, with 14 bases remaining between them. The CDR3 runs to 15 residues. The CDR3 nucleotides are TGTGCCAGCAGCTTGGAGGCCCTTAGGGGGGAGACCCAGTACTTC. Translated, it gives CASSLEALRGETQYF.

This clonotype came up many times. The chain uses TRBV3-1 and TRBJ2-7; 7 positions agree with TRBD1. CDR3 size: 20 residues. The junction had 22 bases not matched to a gene; V was cut back by 0 bases and J by 5 bases. CDR1 LGHDT and CDR2 YNNKEL come from the germline V gene (reference sequence). This chain's CDR3 is CASSQERLWTGKVEMHEQYF. For the CDR3, the DNA is TGTGCCAGCAGCCAAGAACGGCTCTGGACAGGAAAGGTGGAAATGCACGAGCAGTACTTC.

This clonotype has just a few counts. The chain links TRBV5-8 to TRBJ1-2; TRBD1 agrees at 7 bases. The CDR3 is made up of 14 amino acids. J was trimmed by 6 bases and V by 4 bases; bases with no gene match: 9. Germline CDR1 SGHTS, CDR2 YDEGEE. The CDR3 region has the DNA TGTGCCAGCAGCACGGGACAGTGGGGGGATGGCTACACCTTC. Protein: CASSTGQWGDGYTF.

In this sample, this clonotype turned up many times. The V and J genes are TRBV5-8 and TRBJ2-6, with 7 bases lining up with TRBD1. The ends lost 5 bases at V and 1 base at J; junction bases unmatched: 12. Looked up from germline, CDR1 is SGHTS and CDR2 is YDEGEE. CDR3 length: 18 residues. CDR3 protein: CASRSGQPVVSGANVLTF. Here the CDR3 DNA reads TGTGCCAGCAGGTCGGGACAGCCAGTAGTTTCTGGGGCCAACGTCCTGACTTTC. The full variable domain, completed using reference TRBV5-8 and TRBJ2-6, is EAGVTQSPTHLIKTRGQQATLRCSPISGHTSVYWYQQALGLGLQFLLWYDEGEERNRGNFPPRFSGRQFPNYSSELNVNALELEDSALYLCASRSGQPVVSGANVLTFGAGSRLTVL.

In its sample, this clonotype was seen many times. V gene TRBV14 combines with J gene TRBJ2-7; 9 nucleotides align to TRBD1. This CDR3 has 15 residues. In germline, CDR1 is SGHDN, CDR2 FVKESK. V lost 3 bases to trimming and J lost 2 bases; unmatched junction nucleotides: 5. The CDR3 DNA sequence: TGTGCCAGCAGCCAGCCGGGACAGGGAACCTACGAGCAGTACTTC. Translating it yields CASSQPGQGTYEQYF.

In regard to this clonotype: The junction and the germline gene differ at one end; a read error may be behind it. V is TRBV5-1 and J is TRBJ1-5; 8 positions agree with TRBD1. Germline CDR1 SGHRS, CDR2 YFSETQ. The CDR3 totals 16 residues. The CDR3 protein is CACSLGPGGLNQPQHF. The CDR3 nucleotides read TGCGCCTGCAGCTTGGGACCAGGGGGCTTGAATCAGCCCCAGCATTTT.

This clonotype was picked up many times. This chain joins TRBV2 and TRBJ2-1; D is perhaps TRBD2 (6 bases). Germline values: CDR1 SNHLY, CDR2 FYNNEI. V lost 8 bases, J lost 6 bases, and 11 bases lay in between. The CDR3 sequence is 12 residues long. CDR3 sequence: CASRWEANEQFF. The CDR3 DNA follows: TGTGCCAGCCGGTGGGAGGCCAATGAGCAGTTCTTC.

As to this clonotype: A read error may be the cause here, since a much bigger clone is one base away. This sequence joins TRBV12-3 or TRBV12-4 and TRBJ2-3; 8 positions agree with TRBD2. The CDR3 is 15 amino acids. The CDR3 reads CASSPGLGWVDAQYF. CDR3 nucleotides: TGTGCCAGCAGTCCGGGACTAGGATGGGTAGATGCGCAGTATTTT.

V and J are TRBV19 and TRBJ2-1; the D gene is possibly TRBD1 (5 bases). This CDR3 spans 13 amino acids. The V and J ends lost 4 bases and 8 bases respectively, with 12 bases between them. The germline V gene has CDR1 LNHDA and CDR2 SQIVND (reference sequence). This CDR3 is CASSTRQSHEQFF. Here the CDR3 DNA reads TGTGCCAGTAGTACTCGACAGTCACATGAGCAGTTCTTC.

Concerning this clonotype: This may arise from a read error, as a much more abundant clone is one base away. The genes are TRBV28 and TRBJ2-7, with D possibly TRBD2 on 6 matching bases. This CDR3 comprises 15 residues. Looked up from germline, CDR1 is MDHEN and CDR2 is SYDVKM. The V end lost 11 bases, the J end lost 7 bases, and 27 bases lay between the germline ends. Written as DNA, the CDR3 is TGTGCCTCCCTCGGAACTAGCCGACTTTACAATGAGCAGTACTTC. It yields the protein CASLGTSRLYNEQYF. The whole variable domain, remainder taken from reference TRBV28 and TRBJ2-7, is DVKVTQSSRYLVKRTGEKVFLECVQDMDHENMFWYRQDPGLGLRLIYFSYDVKMKEKGDIPEGYSVSREKKERFSLILESASTNQTSMYLCASLGTSRLYNEQYFGPGTRLTVT.

This clonotype has ten or more counts. The CDR3 bases are TGTGCCAGCAGCTTAGCGTCGTTCGGTGAGCAGTTCTTC. Encoded protein: CASSLASFGEQFF. V usage is TRBV7-9 and J usage is TRBJ2-1; D unclear. With 0 bases removed from V and 9 bases from J, the gap between germline ends came to 9 bases. Germline lookup yields CDR1 SEHNR and CDR2 FQNEAQ (reference sequence). The CDR3 covers 13 residues.

This sequence joins TRBV7-2 and TRBJ1-2; D remains ambiguous. The length of the CDR3 is 13 residues. The germline V gene encodes CDR1 SGHTA and CDR2 FQGNSA. Trimming stripped 4 bases from V and 5 bases from J, with 11 bases between. CDR3 sequence: CASSSRSFYGYTF. DNA for the CDR3: TGTGCCAGCAGCTCCAGAAGTTTTTATGGCTACACCTTC.

The chain couples TRBV3-1 to TRBJ2-3; TRBD2 might be the D (5 bases). Trimming removed 4 bases at V and 0 bases at J, with 14 bases between. Germline values: CDR1 LGHDT, CDR2 YNNKEL (reference sequence). The CDR3 contains 16 residues. The CDR3 region has the DNA TGTGCCAGCAGCCGGGAGAGGGCCCCTAGCACAGATACGCAGTATTTT. This encodes CASSRERAPSTDTQYF.

This clonotype was counted a few times. One base away lies a much larger clone, so this may be a sequencing read error. The rearrangement uses TRBV6-6 and TRBJ2-5; D is perhaps TRBD1 or TRBD2 (5 bases each). Germline CDR1 and CDR2: MNHNY and SVGAGI (reference sequence). Trimming shortened V by 7 bases and J by 2 bases, and 11 bases separated the two germline ends. The CDR3 runs to 13 residues. CDR3 region: CASTRGRQETQYF. The CDR3 DNA is TGTGCCAGCACCCGGGGCAGACAAGAGACCCAGTACTTC.

This clonotype was recorded many times. The V and J genes are TRBV20-1 and TRBJ2-1, with 8 bases lining up with TRBD1. The germline CDR1 and CDR2 sequences are DFQATT and SNEGSKA (reference sequence). The CDR3 loop spans 14 amino acids. The ends lost 3 bases at V and 9 bases at J; junction bases unmatched: 10. The CDR3 bases are TGCAGTGCTAGCGGACAGGGTACCTCGGGTGAGCAGTTCTTC. Its protein is CSASGQGTSGEQFF.

This clonotype was counted at least ten times. V usage is TRBV27 and J usage is TRBJ2-7; D assignment may be TRBD1 or TRBD2 (6 bases each). Germline assignment: CDR1 MNHEY and CDR2 SMNVEV (reference sequence). The V and J ends lost 3 bases and 2 bases respectively, with 14 bases between them. The CDR3 runs to 15 residues. The CDR3 region is CASSLGRGQTYEQYF. CDR3 nucleotides: TGTGCCAGCAGTTTGGGACGGGGGCAAACCTACGAGCAGTACTTC.